These 13 T cell receptor beta chains share one sample of origin, sequenced in a study of spatial heterogeneity in lung cancer. Specified time point: sample taken at primary tumor resection. The sequenced material consisted of unsorted whole RNA from tumor, nontumor lung or frozen PBMC. TCRdb analysed the 5' RACE reads with MiXCR anew, one entry per CDR3 protein. This sample carries 40,000 to 50,000 distinct CDR3 sequences, around 7.6% of them seen once, and the ten largest clones take roughly an eighth. The starting material was PBMCs, obtained at surgery. The origin of the receptors is a female donor with early-stage non-small cell lung cancer.

This sequence joins TRBV30 and TRBJ2-7; TRBD1 or TRBD2 may be the D gene (6 bases each). Germline lookup yields CDR1 GTSNPN and CDR2 SVGIG (reference sequence). With 2 bases removed from V and 0 bases from J, the gap between germline ends came to 14 bases. The CDR3 loop spans 15 amino acids. DNA for the CDR3: TGTGCCTGGAGTCCCGGGGGACATCACTCCTACGAGCAGTACTTC. Its translation: CAWSPGGHHSYEQYF.

This clonotype was seen ten or more times. This chain links TRBV20-1 with TRBJ2-2; D is uncertain. CDR1 and CDR2 from the germline V gene are DFQATT and SNEGSKA (reference sequence). The CDR3 is made up of 11 amino acids. V was pared by 6 bases and J by 1 base, with 3 bases between. The CDR3 DNA follows: TGCAGTGCCGAGAACACCGGGGAGCTGTTTTTT. This codes for CSAENTGELFF.

This clonotype was found a few times. The CDR3 nucleotides read TGTGCCAGCAGGGAATTAGCAGGGGGAGCTAACTATGGCTACACCTTC. Residues: CASRELAGGANYGYTF. J is TRBJ1-2 and V is TRBV6-4; the match to TRBD1 covers 7 bases. V shed 6 bases, J shed 0 bases, and the junction held 10 bases outside the gene matches. Germline V gene lookup returns CDR1 MRHNA and CDR2 SNTAGT. This CDR3 has 16 amino acids.

This clonotype was found a few times. This sequence joins TRBV9 and TRBJ2-2, with D tentatively TRBD2 (6 bases). Germline V gene data show CDR1 as SGDLS and CDR2 as YYNGEE. The CDR3 spans 15 residues. Trimming removed 4 bases from V and 1 base from J, with 11 bases in between. The CDR3 bases are TGTGCCAGCAGCATAGCGGCGGGGAACACCGGGGAGCTGTTTTTT. It translates to CASSIAAGNTGELFF.

In this sample, this clonotype turned up many times. The genes are TRBV19 and TRBJ2-2; D is perhaps TRBD2 (5 bases). The CDR3 extends over 12 amino acids. CDR1 is LNHDA, CDR2 SQIVND, per germline (reference sequence). The germline V and J ends were trimmed by 6 bases and 7 bases, with 9 bases remaining between them. CDR3 amino acids: CASRVASGELFF. Here the CDR3 DNA reads TGTGCCAGTAGGGTAGCGAGCGGGGAGCTGTTTTTT.

This clonotype was detected ten times or more. The J gene is TRBJ1-1, the V gene TRBV6-2 or TRBV6-3; D gene ambiguous. Germline values: CDR1 MNHEY, CDR2 SVGEGT. CDR3 size: 15 residues. The chain's CDR3 is CASLSPGSWGTEAFF. CDR3 DNA sequence: TGTGCAAGTCTCTCCCCCGGGTCTTGGGGCACTGAAGCTTTCTTT.

This chain connects TRBV27 to TRBJ2-7, with D maybe TRBD2 (6 bases). V was trimmed by 1 base and J by 7 bases, leaving 17 bases between them. CDR3 length: 15 residues. Germline-derived CDR1 and CDR2 are MNHEY and SMNVEV (reference sequence). CDR3 sequence reads: CASSLWGRAGGEQYF. The DNA for the CDR3 is TGTGCCAGCAGTTTATGGGGCAGGGCCGGGGGTGAGCAGTACTTC.

The chain carries TRBV20-1 and TRBJ1-2; D call uncertain. The CDR3 consists of 17 residues. V gave up 1 base and J gave up 6 bases, with 24 bases separating them. The germline V gene has CDR1 DFQATT and CDR2 SNEGSKA (reference sequence). In DNA, the CDR3 is TGCAGTGCTAGAGTTCCCTGGTTCTTTTTGGGGAAAGATGGCTACACCTTC. It codes for CSARVPWFFLGKDGYTF.

This clonotype came up many times. This chain uses TRBV7-2 with TRBJ2-3; 8 nucleotides agree with TRBD2. The CDR3 totals 17 residues. V shed 3 bases, J shed 2 bases, and the junction held 10 bases outside the gene matches. Germline values: CDR1 SGHTA, CDR2 FQGNSA. CDR3 sequence (DNA): TGTGCCAGCAGCTTGGGGTTGGTTAGCGGGAACACAGATACGCAGTATTTT. Residues: CASSLGLVSGNTDTQYF.

In this sample, this clonotype turned up many times. This chain uses TRBV7-7 with TRBJ2-5; D ambiguous. Germline CDR1 SSHAT, CDR2 FNYEAQ (reference sequence). V lost 5 bases and J lost 0, with 13 bases in between. The CDR3 has 15 residues. CDR3 coding DNA: TGTGCCAGCAGCCCCTCCCTAGTCCACCAAGAGACCCAGTACTTC. It yields the protein CASSPSLVHQETQYF. Drawing the rest from reference TRBV7-7 and TRBJ2-5, the complete variable domain is GAGVSQSPRYKVTKRGQDVTLRCDPISSHATLYWYQQALGQGPEFLTYFNYEAQPDKSGLPSDRFSAERPEGSISTLTIQRTEQRDSAMYRCASSPSLVHQETQYFGPGTRLLVL.

This clonotype was recorded many times. V is TRBV12-3 or TRBV12-4 and J is TRBJ2-3, with D perhaps matching TRBD2 (7 bases). Trimming removed 3 bases from V and 2 bases from J, with 30 bases in between. CDR3 size: 21 residues. CDR3 nucleotide sequence: TGTGCCAGCAGTTTCGACGGGGGGCGCTTTGGGGACCGAGTCCACACAGATACGCAGTATTTT. Translated: CASSFDGGRFGDRVHTDTQYF.

In its sample, this clonotype was seen many times. The chain has TRBV28 and TRBJ2-1; TRBD2 agrees at 12 bases. CDR3 length equals 16 residues. J gave up 3 bases and V 6 bases, and 6 bases lay outside the gene matches. Germline values: CDR1 MDHEN, CDR2 SYDVKM. CDR3 nucleotides: TGTGCCAGCAGGCGGAGGACTAGCGGGATCTACAATGAGCAGTTCTTC. It is translated as CASRRRTSGIYNEQFF.

This clonotype was counted many times. The chain uses TRBV28 and TRBJ2-7; 7 bases are shared with TRBD1. V shed 4 bases and J 4 bases; nucleotides not matched to a gene: 7. This CDR3 is 14 amino acids long. In germline, CDR1 is MDHEN, CDR2 SYDVKM. The CDR3 loop is CASSSTGSQYEQYF. Written as DNA, the CDR3 is TGTGCCAGCAGTTCGACAGGGTCGCAGTACGAGCAGTACTTC.